The clone carrying this TCR beta chain appeared a few times. What it binds is not known. The same CDR3 arises from other DNA sequences in this sample as well. Sequenced by immunoSEQ multiplex PCR; TCRdb stores in-frame clones only, minus some. The table shows fewer than 40,000 clones, with 86% occurring only once. The germline V gene has CDR1 MNHEY and CDR2 SVGAGI. V shed 3 bases, J shed 9 bases, and the junction held 1 base outside the gene matches. The CDR3 covers 13 residues. The sample originates from a study of T cells in tuberculosis. Study as a whole: CD1B tetramers identified T cells specific for mycobacterial lipid GMM.

Time point meaning: new active TB diagnosis, blood taken before or within 7 days of starting treatment. Findings and limits, study-wide: Selection depended on which cryopreserved specimens were available. GMM-specific TCRs were nearer to active tuberculosis alpha repertoires, suggesting expansion.

This sample comprised PBMCs, obtained at tuberculosis diagnosis. The rearrangement joins TRBV6-5 to TRBJ1-6; 8 positions match TRBD1. This clonotype originated in an adult with tuberculosis. The CDR3 loop reads CASSYDRGSPLHF. The CDR3 DNA reads as TGTGCCAGCAGTTATGACAGGGGTTCACCCCTCCACTTT.